This T cell receptor (beta chain) emerged from a study of cytomegalovirus exposure and HLA in healthy donors. Only one count was recorded for this clone. Its antigen is as yet unknown. 60 Vbeta and 13 Jbeta primers were used in PCR. Libraries were prepared by immunoSEQ multiplex PCR; TCRdb keeps only in-frame clonotypes and omits some of them. The data hold roughly 150,000 clones, with 70% to 85% observed a single time. Germline CDR1 and CDR2: SGHDT and YYEEEE. V lost 0 bases to trimming and J lost 5 bases, with 12 bases between them. This CDR3 contains 15 residues. General observations from the study: On later analysis, the bulk of CMV-associated TCR beta chains appeared to be HLA-restricted.

Sequenced material: PBMCs. This rearrangement joins TRBV5-6 to TRBJ1-5; TRBD1 is a possible D gene (5 bases). The sequence came from a male donor in good health and CMV-seronegative. CDR3 sequence: CASSLGPDRDQPQHF. CDR3 coding DNA: TGTGCCAGCAGCTTGGGGCCAGACAGAGATCAGCCCCAGCATTTT.